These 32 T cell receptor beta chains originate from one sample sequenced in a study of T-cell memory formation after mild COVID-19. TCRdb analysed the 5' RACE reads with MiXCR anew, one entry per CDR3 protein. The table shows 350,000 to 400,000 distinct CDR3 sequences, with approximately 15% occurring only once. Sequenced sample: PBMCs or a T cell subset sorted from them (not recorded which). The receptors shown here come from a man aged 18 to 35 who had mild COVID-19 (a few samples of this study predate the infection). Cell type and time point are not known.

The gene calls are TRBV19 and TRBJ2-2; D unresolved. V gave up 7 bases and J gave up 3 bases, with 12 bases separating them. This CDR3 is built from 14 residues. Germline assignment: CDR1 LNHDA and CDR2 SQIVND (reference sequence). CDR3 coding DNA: TGTGCCAGTAAGGACGGATACCACACCGGGGAGCTGTTTTTT. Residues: CASKDGYHTGELFF. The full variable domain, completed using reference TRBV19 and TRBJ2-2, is DGGITQSPKYLFRKEGQNVTLSCEQNLNHDAMYWYRQDPGQGLRLIYYSQIVNDFQKGDIAEGYSVSREKKESFPLTVTSAQKNPTAFYLCASKDGYHTGELFFGEGSRLTVL.

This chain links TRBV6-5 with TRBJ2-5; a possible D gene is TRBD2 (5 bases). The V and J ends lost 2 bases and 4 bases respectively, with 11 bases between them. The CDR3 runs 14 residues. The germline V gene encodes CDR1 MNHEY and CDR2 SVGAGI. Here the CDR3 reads CASSYAPGLETQYF. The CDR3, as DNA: TGTGCCAGCAGTTACGCGCCGGGGTTAGAGACCCAGTACTTC.

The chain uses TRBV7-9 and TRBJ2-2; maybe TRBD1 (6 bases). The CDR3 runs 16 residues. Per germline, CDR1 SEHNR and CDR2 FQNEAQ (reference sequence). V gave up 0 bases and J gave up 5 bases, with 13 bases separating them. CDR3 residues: CASSLAGRTETGELFF. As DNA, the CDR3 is TGTGCCAGCAGCTTAGCCGGTCGGACAGAAACCGGGGAGCTGTTTTTT.

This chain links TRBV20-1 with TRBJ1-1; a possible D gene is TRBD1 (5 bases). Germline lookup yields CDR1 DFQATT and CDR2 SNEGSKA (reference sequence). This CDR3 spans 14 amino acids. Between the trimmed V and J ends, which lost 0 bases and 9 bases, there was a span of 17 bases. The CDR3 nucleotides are TGCAGTGCTAGAGATCCCGGGACGGTTCATCAAGCTTTCTTT. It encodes CSARDPGTVHQAFF.

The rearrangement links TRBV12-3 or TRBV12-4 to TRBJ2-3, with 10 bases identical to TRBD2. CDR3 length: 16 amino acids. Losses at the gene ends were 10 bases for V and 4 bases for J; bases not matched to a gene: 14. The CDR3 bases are TGTGCCACCTATATGCAAAGCGGGGGGGAGGCAGATACGCAGTATTTT. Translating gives CATYMQSGGEADTQYF.

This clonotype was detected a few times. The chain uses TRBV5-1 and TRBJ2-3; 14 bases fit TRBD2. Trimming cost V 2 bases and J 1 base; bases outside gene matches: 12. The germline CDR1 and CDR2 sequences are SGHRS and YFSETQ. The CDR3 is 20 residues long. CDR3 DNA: TGCGCCAGCAGCTTAGGACTAGCGGGGGGCAGGGCCCGAGGCACAGATACGCAGTATTTT. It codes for CASSLGLAGGRARGTDTQYF.

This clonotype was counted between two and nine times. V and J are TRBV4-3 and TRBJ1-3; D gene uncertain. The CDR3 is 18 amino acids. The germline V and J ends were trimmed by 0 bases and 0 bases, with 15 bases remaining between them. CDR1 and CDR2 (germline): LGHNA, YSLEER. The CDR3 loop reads CASSQEGQRLLSGNTIYF. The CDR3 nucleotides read TGCGCCAGCAGCCAAGAAGGTCAGCGTCTACTCTCTGGAAACACCATATATTTT.

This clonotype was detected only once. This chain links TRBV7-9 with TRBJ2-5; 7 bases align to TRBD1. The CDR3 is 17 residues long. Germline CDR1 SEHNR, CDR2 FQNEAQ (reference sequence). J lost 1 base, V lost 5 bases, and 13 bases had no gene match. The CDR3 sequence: CASSLLDHGQVQETQYF. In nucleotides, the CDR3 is TGTGCCAGCAGCCTACTTGACCATGGACAGGTCCAAGAGACCCAGTACTTC.

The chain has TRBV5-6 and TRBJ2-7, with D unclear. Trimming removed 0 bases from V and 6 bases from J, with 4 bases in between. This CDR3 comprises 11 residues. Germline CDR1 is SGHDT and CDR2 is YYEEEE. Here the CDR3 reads CASSLGLEQYF. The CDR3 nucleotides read TGTGCCAGCAGCTTGGGCCTCGAGCAGTACTTC.

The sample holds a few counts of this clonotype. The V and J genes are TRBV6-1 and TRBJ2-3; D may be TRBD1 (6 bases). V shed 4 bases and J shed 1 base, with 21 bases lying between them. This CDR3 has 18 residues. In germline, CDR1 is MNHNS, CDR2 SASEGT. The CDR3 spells CASSAPPEGQTRTDTQYF. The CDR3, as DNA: TGTGCCAGCAGTGCCCCCCCCGAAGGACAGACTCGCACAGATACGCAGTATTTT.

The CDR3 protein is CSADGQGSTGELFF. The CDR3, as DNA: TGCAGCGCTGACGGACAGGGGTCCACCGGGGAGCTGTTTTTT. The rearrangement uses TRBV29-1 and TRBJ2-2; 9 bases align to TRBD1. The trim removed 7 bases at V and 4 bases at J, leaving 7 bases unmatched. In germline, CDR1 is SQVTM, CDR2 ANQGSEA. The CDR3 has 14 residues.

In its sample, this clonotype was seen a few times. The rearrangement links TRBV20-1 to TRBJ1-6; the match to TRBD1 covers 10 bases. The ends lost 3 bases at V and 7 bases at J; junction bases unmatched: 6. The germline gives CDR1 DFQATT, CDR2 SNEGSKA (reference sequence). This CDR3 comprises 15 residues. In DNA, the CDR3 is TGCAGTGCTAGTCGCGGGGACAGGGGAAATTCACCCCTCCACTTT. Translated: CSASRGDRGNSPLHF.

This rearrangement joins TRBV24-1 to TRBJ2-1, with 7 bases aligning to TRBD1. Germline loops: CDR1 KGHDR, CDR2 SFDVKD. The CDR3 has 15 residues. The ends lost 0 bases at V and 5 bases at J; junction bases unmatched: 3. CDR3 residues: CATSDLRQGDNEQFF. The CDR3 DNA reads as TGTGCCACCAGTGATTTGAGACAGGGAGACAATGAGCAGTTCTTC.

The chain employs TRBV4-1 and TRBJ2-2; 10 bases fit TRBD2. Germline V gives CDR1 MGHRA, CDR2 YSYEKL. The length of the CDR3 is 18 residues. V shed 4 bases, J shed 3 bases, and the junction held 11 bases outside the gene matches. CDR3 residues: CASSPLSGGAPDTGELFF. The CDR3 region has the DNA TGCGCCAGCAGCCCCCTGAGCGGGGGGGCCCCTGACACCGGGGAGCTGTTTTTT.

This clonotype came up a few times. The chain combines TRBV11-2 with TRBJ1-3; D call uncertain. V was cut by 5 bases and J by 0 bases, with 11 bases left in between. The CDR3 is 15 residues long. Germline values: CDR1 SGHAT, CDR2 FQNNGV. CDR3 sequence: CASSRMVGSGNTIYF. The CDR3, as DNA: TGTGCCAGCAGCCGCATGGTCGGCTCTGGAAACACCATATATTTT.

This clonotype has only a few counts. CDR3 DNA sequence: TGTGCCAGCAGCCATTGGCCGCCGGATGAGCAGTTCTTC. Protein: CASSHWPPDEQFF. V gene TRBV3-1 combines with J gene TRBJ2-1; D ambiguous. With 3 bases removed from V and 8 bases from J, the gap between germline ends came to 11 bases. Germline loops: CDR1 LGHDT, CDR2 YNNKEL (reference sequence). This CDR3 region has 13 residues.

CDR3 DNA sequence: TGCGCCAGCAGCCCCGACCCTTACAATGAGCAGTTCTTC. Encoded protein: CASSPDPYNEQFF. The genes are TRBV4-1 and TRBJ2-1; D unresolved. Germline loops: CDR1 MGHRA, CDR2 YSYEKL. V was clipped by 4 bases and J by 4 bases, with 8 bases between them. CDR3 size: 13 residues.

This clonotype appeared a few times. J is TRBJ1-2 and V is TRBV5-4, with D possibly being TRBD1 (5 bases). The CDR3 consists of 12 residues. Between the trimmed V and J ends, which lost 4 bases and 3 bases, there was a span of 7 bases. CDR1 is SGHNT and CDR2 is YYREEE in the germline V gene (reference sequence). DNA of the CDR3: TGTGCCAGCAGCGGGGCGGACTATGGCTACACCTTC. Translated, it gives CASSGADYGYTF. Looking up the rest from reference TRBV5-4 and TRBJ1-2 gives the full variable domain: ETGVTQSPTHLIKTRGQQVTLRCSSQSGHNTVSWYQQALGQGPQFIFQYYREEENGRGNFPPRFSGLQFPNYSSELNVNALELDDSALYLCASSGADYGYTFGSGTRLTVV.

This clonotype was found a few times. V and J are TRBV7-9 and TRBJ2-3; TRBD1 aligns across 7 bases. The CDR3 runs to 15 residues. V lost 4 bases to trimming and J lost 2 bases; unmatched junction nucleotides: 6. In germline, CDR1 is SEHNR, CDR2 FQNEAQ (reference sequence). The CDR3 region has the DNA TGTGCCAGCAGCTCACAGGGGTCCCCCACAGATACGCAGTATTTT. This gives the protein CASSSQGSPTDTQYF.

Written as DNA, the CDR3 is TGTGCCATCAGGTCGGGGAAGGGTACAGATACGCAGTATTTT. It yields the protein CAIRSGKGTDTQYF. This rearrangement joins TRBV10-3 to TRBJ2-3, with D possibly being TRBD2 (5 bases). In germline, CDR1 is ENHRY, CDR2 SYGVKD. CDR3 length: 14 amino acids. Trimming shortened V by 6 bases and J by 3 bases, and 13 bases separated the two germline ends.

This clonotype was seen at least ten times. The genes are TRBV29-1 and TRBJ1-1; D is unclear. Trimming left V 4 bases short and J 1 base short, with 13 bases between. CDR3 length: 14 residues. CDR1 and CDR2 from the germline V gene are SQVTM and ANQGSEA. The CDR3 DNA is TGCAGCGTTGGTGAGGGCACAACGAACACTGAAGCTTTCTTT. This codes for CSVGEGTTNTEAFF.

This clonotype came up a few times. CDR3 nucleotides: TGTGCCAGCAGCCGGTCTCCCGGGTCCGGCTACACCTTC. It specifies CASSRSPGSGYTF. J is TRBJ1-2 and V is TRBV7-2; no firm D call. Germline-derived CDR1 and CDR2 are SGHTA and FQGNSA. This CDR3 has 13 amino acids. Between the trimmed V and J ends, which lost 5 bases and 8 bases, there was a span of 15 bases.

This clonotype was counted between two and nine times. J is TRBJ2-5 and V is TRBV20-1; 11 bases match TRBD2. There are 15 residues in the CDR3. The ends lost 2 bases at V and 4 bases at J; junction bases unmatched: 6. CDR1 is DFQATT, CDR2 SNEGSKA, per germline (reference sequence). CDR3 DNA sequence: TGCAGTGCTAGAAAGACTAGCGGGGCTGGAGAGACCCAGTACTTC. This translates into CSARKTSGAGETQYF.

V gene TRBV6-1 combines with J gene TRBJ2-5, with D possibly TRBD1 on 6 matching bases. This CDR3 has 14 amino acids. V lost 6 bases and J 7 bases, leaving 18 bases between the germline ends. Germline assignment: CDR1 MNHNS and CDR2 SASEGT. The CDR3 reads CASSPSHRDATQYF. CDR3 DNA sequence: TGTGCCAGCAGCCCCTCCCACAGGGATGCGACCCAGTACTTC.

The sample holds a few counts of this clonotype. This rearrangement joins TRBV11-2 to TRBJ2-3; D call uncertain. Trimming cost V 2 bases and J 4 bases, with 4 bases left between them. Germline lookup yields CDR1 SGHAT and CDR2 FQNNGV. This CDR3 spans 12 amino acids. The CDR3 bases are TGTGCCAGCAGCTTACCTTCAGATACGCAGTATTTT. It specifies CASSLPSDTQYF.

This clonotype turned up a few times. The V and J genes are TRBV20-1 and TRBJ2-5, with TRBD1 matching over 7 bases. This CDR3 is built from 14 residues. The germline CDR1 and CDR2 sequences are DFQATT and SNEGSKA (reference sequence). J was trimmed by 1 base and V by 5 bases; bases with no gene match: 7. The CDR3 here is CSAGPGTVQETQYF. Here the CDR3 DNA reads TGCAGTGCTGGCCCTGGGACAGTCCAAGAGACCCAGTACTTC.

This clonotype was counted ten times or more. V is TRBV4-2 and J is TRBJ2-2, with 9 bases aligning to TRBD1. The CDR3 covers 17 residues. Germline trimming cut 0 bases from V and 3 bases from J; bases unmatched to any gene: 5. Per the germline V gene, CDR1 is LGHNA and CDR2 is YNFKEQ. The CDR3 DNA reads TGTGCCAGCAGCCAAGATCAGGGGACAGGGCACACCGGGGAGCTGTTTTTT. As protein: CASSQDQGTGHTGELFF.

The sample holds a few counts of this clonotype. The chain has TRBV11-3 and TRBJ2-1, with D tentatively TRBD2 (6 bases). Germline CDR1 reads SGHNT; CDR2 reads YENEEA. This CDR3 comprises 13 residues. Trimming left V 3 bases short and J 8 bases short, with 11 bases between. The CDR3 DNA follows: TGTGCCAGCAGCTTCGGCGGGGAGTATGAGCAGTTCTTC. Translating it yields CASSFGGEYEQFF.

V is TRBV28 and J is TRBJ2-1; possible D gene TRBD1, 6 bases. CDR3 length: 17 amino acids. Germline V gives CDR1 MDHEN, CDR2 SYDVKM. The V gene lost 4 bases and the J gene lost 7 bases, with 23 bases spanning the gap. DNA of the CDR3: TGTGCCAGCAGTTCGTTAACACAGGGCAGTTTAATGAATGAGCAGTTCTTC. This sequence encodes CASSSLTQGSLMNEQFF. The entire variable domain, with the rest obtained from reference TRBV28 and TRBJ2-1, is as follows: DVKVTQSSRYLVKRTGEKVFLECVQDMDHENMFWYRQDPGLGLRLIYFSYDVKMKEKGDIPEGYSVSREKKERFSLILESASTNQTSMYLCASSSLTQGSLMNEQFFGPGTRLTVL.

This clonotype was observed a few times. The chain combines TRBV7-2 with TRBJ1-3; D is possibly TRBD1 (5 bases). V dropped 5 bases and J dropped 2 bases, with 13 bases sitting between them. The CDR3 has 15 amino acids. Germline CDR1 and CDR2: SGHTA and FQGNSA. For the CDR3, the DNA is TGTGCCAGCAGCCGGGTCCAGGGCGCTGGAAACACCATATATTTT. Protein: CASSRVQGAGNTIYF.

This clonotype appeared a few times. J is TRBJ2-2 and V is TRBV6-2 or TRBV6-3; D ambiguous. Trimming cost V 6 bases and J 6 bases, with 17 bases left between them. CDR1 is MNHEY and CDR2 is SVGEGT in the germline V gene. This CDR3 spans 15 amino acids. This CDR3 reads CASRLTVSAAGELFF. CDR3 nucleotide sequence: TGTGCCAGCAGACTCACAGTGTCGGCGGCCGGGGAGCTGTTTTTT.

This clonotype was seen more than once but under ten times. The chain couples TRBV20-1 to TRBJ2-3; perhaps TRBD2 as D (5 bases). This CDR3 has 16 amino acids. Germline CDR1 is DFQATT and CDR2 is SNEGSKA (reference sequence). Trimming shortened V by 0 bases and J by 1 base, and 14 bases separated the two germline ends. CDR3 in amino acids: CSARDPHGRGTDTQYF. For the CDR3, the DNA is TGCAGTGCTAGAGATCCCCACGGGCGGGGCACAGATACGCAGTATTTT.